This entry lists 12 T cell receptor beta chains sequenced from one sample in a study of shared clonotypes between healthy human individuals. Sequenced by immunoSEQ multiplex PCR; TCRdb stores in-frame clones only, minus some. The table includes millions of clones, 85% to 95% detected once. The sample taken for sequencing was naive CD4+ T cells sorted from blood. The sample's subset: CD45RA+ positively selected. These receptors all stem from a young man in good health.

The chain uses TRBV2 and TRBJ1-1, with D unresolved. Germline-derived CDR1 and CDR2 are SNHLY and FYNNEI. The V end lost 4 bases, the J end lost 7 bases, and 16 bases lay between the germline ends. The CDR3 has 14 amino acids. Here the CDR3 DNA reads TGTGCCAGCAGTGTTCGGGTATTGGGCGGTGAAGCTTTCTTT. Translating it yields CASSVRVLGGEAFF.

This clone has a single count. The V call is TRBV28, the J call TRBJ2-7; TRBD1 is a possible D gene (6 bases). The CDR3 consists of 13 residues. Trimming took off 4 bases at V and 5 bases at J, with 12 bases between the two ends. The V gene's germline CDR1 is MDHEN and CDR2 SYDVKM. The CDR3 reads CASSSVQGDEQYF. The CDR3 bases are TGTGCCAGCAGTTCCGTACAGGGAGACGAGCAGTACTTC.

This sequence joins TRBV21-1 and TRBJ1-1; TRBD1 is the table's D call and was not checked against the DNA. TRBV21-1 is a documented pseudogene. CDR3 length: 14 residues. DNA for the CDR3: TGTGCCAGCAGCATTTACAGGCCGAACACTGAAGCTTTCTTT. Translating gives CASSIYRPNTEAFF.

The rearrangement uses TRBV2 and TRBJ1-4; D unresolved. CDR3 size: 13 residues. Deletions cut 6 bases from V and 8 bases from J, with 13 bases between. Germline loops: CDR1 SNHLY, CDR2 FYNNEI. DNA for the CDR3: TGTGCCAGCAGCGGCAGTCGACGAGAAAAACTGTTTTTT. Translating it yields CASSGSRREKLFF.

The chain carries TRBV4-1 and TRBJ1-2; 9 bases line up with TRBD1. The CDR3 is 14 residues long. Trimming cost V 3 bases and J 4 bases; bases outside gene matches: 3. The germline gives CDR1 MGHRA, CDR2 YSYEKL. CDR3 region: CASSHGDRAYGYTF. The CDR3 DNA follows: TGCGCCAGCAGCCATGGGGACAGGGCCTATGGCTACACCTTC.

The chain's CDR3 is CASSPPPALNTGELFF. CDR3 nucleotide sequence: TGTGCCAGCAGCCCACCACCCGCTCTTAACACCGGGGAGCTGTTTTTT. This chain links TRBV7-2 with TRBJ2-2; D not certain. Per the germline V gene, CDR1 is SGHTA and CDR2 is FQGNSA. The V end was cut by 5 bases, the J end by 2 bases, with 15 bases between. There are 16 residues in the CDR3. Based on the CDR3 plus reference TRBV7-2 and TRBJ2-2, the full variable domain is GAGVSQSPSNKVTEKGKDVELRCDPISGHTALYWYRQSLGQGLEFLIYFQGNSAPDKSGLPSDRFSAERTGGSVSTLTIQRTQQEDSAVYLCASSPPPALNTGELFFGEGSRLTVL.

The chain combines TRBV19 with TRBJ2-1; D may be TRBD2 (5 bases). Trimming pared 1 base from V and 4 bases from J, leaving 14 bases between. In germline, CDR1 is LNHDA, CDR2 SQIVND (reference sequence). CDR3 length: 16 amino acids. The CDR3 nucleotides read TGTGCCAGTAGTATAGCCCCCACGGGGAAGTACAATGAGCAGTTCTTC. Its translation is CASSIAPTGKYNEQFF.

V usage is TRBV4-3 and J usage is TRBJ2-1, with 11 positions matching TRBD2. Germline V lookup: CDR1 LGHNA, CDR2 YSLEER. There are 16 residues in the CDR3. J gave up 2 bases and V 3 bases, and 3 bases lay outside the gene matches. The CDR3 nucleotides read TGCGCCAGCAGCCATGAGACTAGCGGGACCTACAATGAGCAGTTCTTC. Its protein is CASSHETSGTYNEQFF.

The gene calls are TRBV27 and TRBJ2-2, with D perhaps TRBD1 (6 bases). The germline gives CDR1 MNHEY, CDR2 SMNVEV (reference sequence). The CDR3 is 15 residues long. The V and J ends lost 2 bases and 1 base respectively, with 8 bases between them. The CDR3 DNA follows: TGTGCCAGCAGTTTAACAGGGATGAACACCGGGGAGCTGTTTTTT. Its translation: CASSLTGMNTGELFF.

The chain employs TRBV18 and TRBJ1-2; no clear D. V lost 0 bases, J lost 1 base, and 12 bases lay in between. The length of the CDR3 is 16 residues. Germline V lookup: CDR1 KGHSH, CDR2 LQKENI. The CDR3 loop is CASSPPGPTINYGYTF. The CDR3 DNA reads TGTGCCAGCTCACCACCAGGCCCAACCATTAACTATGGCTACACCTTC.

The genes are TRBV30 and TRBJ2-3; D ambiguous. The germline V gene has CDR1 GTSNPN and CDR2 SVGIG (reference sequence). The CDR3 consists of 13 residues. The ends were cut back, 4 bases at V and 2 bases at J, with 10 bases in the middle. The CDR3 is CAWTTRFTDTQYF. CDR3 in DNA: TGTGCCTGGACGACTCGATTCACAGATACGCAGTATTTT.

Regarding this clone: The same CDR3 is also encoded by other DNA sequences in this sample. V usage is TRBV6-1 and J usage is TRBJ1-4; D is perhaps TRBD1 (6 bases). The CDR3 loop spans 14 amino acids. Germline CDR1 reads MNHNS; CDR2 reads SASEGT. Deletions cut 7 bases from V and 0 bases from J, with 9 bases between. The CDR3 bases are TGTGCCAGCACCCCAGGGGCAACTAATGAAAAACTGTTTTTT. Translated: CASTPGATNEKLFF.